The source of this T cell receptor (beta chain) is a study of Ad26.COV2.S vaccination and SARS-CoV-2 variants. Looking at the study overall: Administration of Ad26.COV2.S was intramuscular, either once or twice 56 days apart.

Treatment defined: over 15 received Ad26.COV2.S at low or high dose, single or two shots; a few received placebo; per-sample allocation not given. After the first vaccine or placebo injection, samples were drawn on day 63. Boston supplied an adult donor aged 18-55 years. Trimming removed 0 bases at V and 5 bases at J, with 6 bases between. CDR3 length: 13 residues. Germline CDR1 and CDR2: SGHRS and YFSETQ. Worth noting for this clone: The sample contains more than one DNA sequence encoding this CDR3.

Only in-frame clones appear in the TCRdb table, and some are missing; sequencing was by immunoSEQ multiplex PCR. The table has 300,000 to 400,000 clones, about nine tenths seen once. The receptor was derived from a person aged 18 to 65 who received the Ad26.COV2.S COVID-19 vaccine or a placebo. The starting material was peripheral blood, obtained in a trial of Ad26.COV2.S vaccine versus placebo. The rearrangement joins TRBV5-1 to TRBJ1-5; D is undetermined. CDR3 protein: CASSLAGDQPQHF. CDR3 nucleotides: TGCGCCAGCAGCTTGGCCGGTGATCAGCCCCAGCATTTT.